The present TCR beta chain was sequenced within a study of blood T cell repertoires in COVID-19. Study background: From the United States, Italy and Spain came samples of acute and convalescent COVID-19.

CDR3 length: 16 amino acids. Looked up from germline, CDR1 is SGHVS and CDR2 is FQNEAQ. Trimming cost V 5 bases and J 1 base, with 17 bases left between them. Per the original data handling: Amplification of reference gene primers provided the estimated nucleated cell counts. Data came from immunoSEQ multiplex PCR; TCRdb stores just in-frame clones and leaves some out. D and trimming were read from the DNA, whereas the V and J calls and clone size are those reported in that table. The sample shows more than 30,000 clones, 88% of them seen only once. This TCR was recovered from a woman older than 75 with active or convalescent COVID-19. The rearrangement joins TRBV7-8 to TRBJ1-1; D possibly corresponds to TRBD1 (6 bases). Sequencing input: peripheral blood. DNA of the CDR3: TGTGCCAGCAGCAATACCGCGGGGGCATGGAACACTGAAGCTTTCTTT. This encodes CASSNTAGAWNTEAFF. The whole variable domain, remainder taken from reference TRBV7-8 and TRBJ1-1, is GAGVSQSPRYKVAKRGQDVALRCDPISGHVSLFWYQQALGQGPEFLTYFQNEAQLDKSGLPSDRFFAERPEGSVSTLKIQRTQQEDSAVYLCASSNTAGAWNTEAFFGQGTRLTVV.